This entry features one T cell receptor (beta chain) sequence. The data were taken from a study of blood T cell repertoires in COVID-19. The CDR3 is 14 amino acids. CDR1 and CDR2 from the germline V gene are SNHLY and FYNNEI. Trimming took 3 bases from V and 3 from J; bases not matched to a gene: 4. Method: immunoSEQ multiplex PCR; TCRdb's copy keeps in-frame clones and lacks some. Of about 210,000 clones listed, about 88% are singletons. V gene TRBV2 combines with J gene TRBJ1-1; the match to TRBD1 covers 7 bases. The sequenced material came from PBMCs or T cells enriched from blood (not recorded which). This clonotype originated in a woman aged 40 to 50 in a cohort exposed to, infected with or recovered from COVID-19 (not recorded which). Written as DNA, the CDR3 is TGTGCCAGCAGTGACGAGGGGGCGGACACTGAAGCTTTCTTT. Protein product: CASSDEGADTEAFF.